Each of the 16 T cell receptor beta chains below was sequenced from the same sample in a study of Ad26.COV2.S vaccination and SARS-CoV-2 variants. The table came from immunoSEQ multiplex PCR; TCRdb's copy has only in-frame clones and leaves some out. The sample includes roughly 500,000 clones, around nine tenths of them seen just once. Treatment noted: over 15 received Ad26.COV2.S at low or high dose, single or two shots; about 5 received placebo; per-sample allocation not given. Specimen acquisition occurred on day 63 following the initial vaccine or placebo injection. This sample comprised peripheral blood, obtained in a trial of Ad26.COV2.S vaccine versus placebo. Receptors were obtained from a person between 18 and 59 years old who received the Ad26.COV2.S COVID-19 vaccine or a placebo.

For the CDR3, the DNA is TGTGCCAGCAGCTTAACCGGGACAGGGCGGCTTGAGCAGTTCTTC. This gives the protein CASSLTGTGRLEQFF. The chain joins TRBV7-2 to TRBJ2-1; TRBD1 matches at 9 bases. There are 15 residues in the CDR3. V shed 2 bases and J 9 bases; nucleotides not matched to a gene: 8. CDR1 and CDR2 from the germline V gene are SGHTA and FQGNSA. The whole variable domain, filled in from reference TRBV7-2 and TRBJ2-1, reads GAGVSQSPSNKVTEKGKDVELRCDPISGHTALYWYRQSLGQGLEFLIYFQGNSAPDKSGLPSDRFSAERTGGSVSTLTIQRTQQEDSAVYLCASSLTGTGRLEQFFGPGTRLTVL.

The V and J genes are TRBV29-1 and TRBJ2-1; D possibly corresponds to TRBD2 (7 bases). The germline CDR1 and CDR2 sequences are SQVTM and ANQGSEA. This CDR3 region has 15 residues. V lost 0 bases and J 3 bases, leaving 12 bases between the germline ends. The CDR3 DNA sequence: TGCAGCGTTGAAGAAGGGGGGGAGTTCTACAATGAGCAGTTCTTC. Protein: CSVEEGGEFYNEQFF.

V and J are TRBV5-1 and TRBJ1-2; D unresolved. The CDR3 is 15 amino acids. Germline V gene data show CDR1 as SGHRS and CDR2 as YFSETQ. Trimming took off 0 bases at V and 0 bases at J, with 9 bases between the two ends. CDR3 bases: TGCGCCAGCAGCTTGGCGGTCGGAACTAACTATGGCTACACCTTC. This codes for CASSLAVGTNYGYTF.

The chain couples TRBV24-1 to TRBJ2-1, with TRBD2 matching 12 bases. V was clipped by 4 bases and J by 0 bases; unmatched bases: 6. The V gene's germline CDR1 is KGHDR and CDR2 SFDVKD. This CDR3 spans 18 amino acids. The CDR3 is CATSDPVTSGSSYNEQFF. The CDR3 nucleotides are TGTGCCACCAGTGACCCCGTGACTAGCGGGAGCTCCTACAATGAGCAGTTCTTC.

This chain links TRBV10-3 with TRBJ2-7; D is unclear. The CDR3 extends over 15 amino acids. With 4 bases removed from V and 2 bases from J, the gap between germline ends came to 15 bases. Germline loops: CDR1 ENHRY, CDR2 SYGVKD. This CDR3 is CAISGLTGFTYEQYF. The CDR3 bases are TGTGCCATCAGTGGTCTGACGGGCTTCACCTACGAGCAGTACTTC.

The V and J genes are TRBV24-1 and TRBJ1-4; D uncertain. Deletions cut 5 bases from V and 7 bases from J, with 16 bases between. This CDR3 has 15 residues. From germline, CDR1 is KGHDR and CDR2 SFDVKD. As DNA, the CDR3 is TGTGCCACCAGTGCGGGTCTGGGTTCGGGTGAAAAACTGTTTTTT. Translation gives CATSAGLGSGEKLFF.

V and J are TRBV28 and TRBJ2-3; the match to TRBD2 covers 16 bases. Unmatched junction bases numbered 7, after V lost 5 bases and J lost 5 bases. The germline V gene has CDR1 MDHEN and CDR2 SYDVKM. The CDR3 extends over 17 amino acids. CDR3 in amino acids: CASSLGTSGRALDTQYF. The DNA for the CDR3 is TGTGCCAGCAGTCTGGGGACTAGCGGGAGGGCCTTAGATACGCAGTATTTT. Complete variable domain (other parts from reference TRBV28 and TRBJ2-3): DVKVTQSSRYLVKRTGEKVFLECVQDMDHENMFWYRQDPGLGLRLIYFSYDVKMKEKGDIPEGYSVSREKKERFSLILESASTNQTSMYLCASSLGTSGRALDTQYFGPGTRLTVL.

The chain uses TRBV7-2 and TRBJ1-1; no firm D call. Germline V CDR1 and CDR2: SGHTA, FQGNSA. Deletions cut 3 bases from V and 1 base from J, with 12 bases between. The CDR3 has 15 residues. CDR3 nucleotide sequence: TGTGCCAGCAGCTTTTGGGCCTCAGGGAACACTGAAGCTTTCTTT. Translating gives CASSFWASGNTEAFF.

In this sample, this clone turned up once. The chain is built from TRBV29-1 and TRBJ1-1, with 7 bases aligning to TRBD1. The CDR3 contains 14 residues. V lost 7 bases and J lost 1; bases outside the gene matches: 9. CDR1 and CDR2 (germline): SQVTM, ANQGSEA. The CDR3 spells CSAQLGTANTEAFF. The CDR3, as DNA: TGCAGCGCCCAACTCGGGACAGCGAACACTGAAGCTTTCTTT.

The V gene is TRBV30, the J gene TRBJ1-5, with 7 bases that match TRBD1. Trimming took 0 bases from V and 2 from J; bases not matched to a gene: 1. Per germline, CDR1 GTSNPN and CDR2 SVGIG (reference sequence). CDR3 length: 14 residues. This chain's CDR3 is CAWSVGTGNQPQHF. Written as DNA, the CDR3 is TGTGCCTGGAGTGTAGGGACAGGCAATCAGCCCCAGCATTTT.

The chain joins TRBV19 to TRBJ2-1; 13 nucleotides match TRBD2. The CDR3 spans 16 residues. The germline V gene has CDR1 LNHDA and CDR2 SQIVND (reference sequence). J gave up 4 bases and V 6 bases, and 6 bases lay outside the gene matches. The CDR3 DNA reads as TGTGCCAGTAGGGGAGGGGGACTAGCGGGGTACAATGAGCAGTTCTTC. Translation gives CASRGGGLAGYNEQFF.

The rearrangement uses TRBV5-1 and TRBJ1-4; D is ambiguous. The ends were cut back, 0 bases at V and 8 bases at J, with 14 bases in the middle. CDR3 length: 15 residues. Germline assignment: CDR1 SGHRS and CDR2 YFSETQ. CDR3 sequence: CASSLAPGRGEKLFF. For the CDR3, the DNA is TGCGCCAGCAGCTTGGCCCCGGGTCGAGGCGAAAAACTGTTTTTT. The complete variable domain, with remaining parts taken from reference TRBV5-1 and TRBJ1-4, reads KAGVTQTPRYLIKTRGQQVTLSCSPISGHRSVSWYQQTPGQGLQFLFEYFSETQRNKGNFPGRFSGRQFSNSRSEMNVSTLELGDSALYLCASSLAPGRGEKLFFGSGTQLSVL.

This chain joins TRBV11-2 and TRBJ1-5, with TRBD1 matching over 7 bases. The CDR3 has 17 residues. Germline V gives CDR1 SGHAT, CDR2 FQNNGV. Trimming cost V 1 base and J 9 bases; bases outside gene matches: 15. The CDR3 sequence: CASSLVTGQASAWPQHF. Written as DNA, the CDR3 is TGTGCCAGCAGCTTAGTTACCGGACAGGCGTCCGCGTGGCCCCAGCATTTT.

This clone appeared a single time. The J gene is TRBJ1-5, the V gene TRBV19; 12 nucleotides match TRBD1. V dropped 5 bases and J dropped 6; count of bases not matched to a gene: 5. This CDR3 contains 15 residues. Germline V gives CDR1 LNHDA, CDR2 SQIVND (reference sequence). The CDR3 region is CASSVGTGGSQPQHF. CDR3 DNA: TGTGCCAGTAGTGTCGGGACAGGGGGCTCTCAGCCCCAGCATTTT.

This clone was seen only once. V is TRBV27 and J is TRBJ1-2, with D perhaps matching TRBD1 (5 bases). Trimming shortened V by 2 bases and J by 0 bases, and 10 bases separated the two germline ends. This CDR3 is built from 15 residues. Germline CDR1 is MNHEY and CDR2 is SMNVEV (reference sequence). This chain's CDR3 is CASSLQGRTNYGYTF. In DNA, the CDR3 is TGTGCCAGCAGTTTACAGGGACGTACTAACTATGGCTACACCTTC.

The rearrangement links TRBV4-2 to TRBJ2-5, with 7 bases fitting TRBD1. Trimming removed 4 bases from V and 3 bases from J; junction bases left unmatched: 14. This CDR3 spans 17 amino acids. Germline V CDR1 and CDR2: LGHNA, YNFKEQ. The CDR3 protein is CASSPRGFGGQEETQYF. The DNA for the CDR3 is TGTGCCAGCAGCCCAAGGGGGTTCGGAGGACAGGAAGAGACCCAGTACTTC.